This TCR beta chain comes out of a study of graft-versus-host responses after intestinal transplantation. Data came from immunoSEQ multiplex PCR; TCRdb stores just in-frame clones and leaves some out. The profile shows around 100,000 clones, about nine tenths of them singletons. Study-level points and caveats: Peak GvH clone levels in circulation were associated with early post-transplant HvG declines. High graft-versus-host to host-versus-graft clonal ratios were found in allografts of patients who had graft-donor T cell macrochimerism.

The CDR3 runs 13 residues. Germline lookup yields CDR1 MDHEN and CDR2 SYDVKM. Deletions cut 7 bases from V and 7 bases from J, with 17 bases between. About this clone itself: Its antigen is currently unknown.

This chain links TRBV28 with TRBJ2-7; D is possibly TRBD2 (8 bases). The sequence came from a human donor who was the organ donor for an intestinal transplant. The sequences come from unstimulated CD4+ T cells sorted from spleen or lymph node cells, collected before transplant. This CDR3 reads CASIREGAREQYF. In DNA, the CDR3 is TGTGCCAGCATCCGGGAGGGGGCGAGGGAGCAGTACTTC.